This record looks at one TCR beta chain sequence and its context. These data belong to a study of blood T cell repertoires in COVID-19. Background on the study: Specimens from acute and convalescent COVID-19 originated in the United States, Italy and Spain. PBMCs, B-cell-depleted T cells, or T cells were the source of the cDNA or gDNA that made up the material.

Germline V gene data show CDR1 as MNHNS and CDR2 as SASEGT. This CDR3 is 15 amino acids long. The V and J ends lost 1 base and 5 bases, in that order; junction bases with no gene match: 5. Original analysis: How many nucleated cells were present was estimated from reference gene primer amplification. This table comes from immunoSEQ multiplex PCR, and its TCRdb copy is limited to in-frame clones, with some not included. V and J calls and clone size come straight from that table; D and trimming were deduced from the DNA. The sample consists of about 73,000 clones, around 82% of them appearing once. The TCR sequence derives from a man aged 45 to 65 with active COVID-19. Sequenced: peripheral blood. The chain employs TRBV6-1 and TRBJ2-5; 9 bases agree with TRBD2. Here the CDR3 DNA reads TGTGCCAGCAGTGAAGGCGGGGGGGCGGCCGAGACCCAGTACTTC. Protein: CASSEGGGAAETQYF.